These 26 T cell receptor beta chains were all obtained from the same sample, sequenced in a study of identical twins. A single record per CDR3 protein comes from TCRdb applying MiXCR to the 5' RACE reads. The table includes just under 550,000 distinct CDR3 sequences, about 15% detected once. The sample also formed part of further work on yellow fever vaccine responses in identical twins.

The sequencing sample was made of CD4+ T cells sorted from blood. The receptors were sampled from a woman younger than 35 in good health.

This clonotype was seen more than once but under ten times. The chain couples TRBV12-3 or TRBV12-4 to TRBJ2-1; D gene uncertain. The CDR3 is 12 amino acids. Trimming cost V 6 bases and J 4 bases, with 7 bases left between them. The DNA of the CDR3 is TGTGCCAGCAGATGGAGTTACAATGAGCAGTTCTTC. Residues: CASRWSYNEQFF.

This chain joins TRBV24-1 and TRBJ2-5, with D tentatively TRBD2 (6 bases). The CDR3 totals 14 residues. With 5 bases removed from V and 2 bases from J, the gap between germline ends came to 11 bases. The germline gives CDR1 KGHDR, CDR2 SFDVKD. Here the CDR3 reads CATSGAGMQETQYF. CDR3 coding DNA: TGTGCCACCAGTGGAGCGGGCATGCAAGAGACCCAGTACTTC.

This clonotype came up many times. This chain uses TRBV9 with TRBJ1-3; D not resolved. In germline, CDR1 is SGDLS, CDR2 YYNGEE. V shed 4 bases and J shed 1 base, with 12 bases lying between them. CDR3 length: 15 amino acids. For the CDR3, the DNA is TGTGCCAGCAGCCTAGACGGAGGGTCTGGAAACACCATATATTTT. Translation: CASSLDGGSGNTIYF. Together with reference TRBV9 and TRBJ1-3, the CDR3 gives the full variable domain: DSGVTQTPKHLITATGQRVTLRCSPRSGDLSVYWYQQSLDQGLQFLIQYYNGEERAKGNILERFSAQQFPDLHSELNLSSLELGDSALYFCASSLDGGSGNTIYFGEGSWLTVV.

The rearrangement uses TRBV12-3 or TRBV12-4 and TRBJ1-1, with 8 nucleotides matching TRBD1. Trimming removed 4 bases from V and 8 bases from J; junction bases left unmatched: 9. CDR3 length equals 14 residues. CDR3 amino acids: CASSSGAGGLEAFF. CDR3 DNA sequence: TGTGCCAGCAGTTCCGGGGCAGGGGGCCTCGAAGCTTTCTTT.

This clonotype was recorded a few times. V usage is TRBV29-1 and J usage is TRBJ2-3; D is perhaps TRBD2 (6 bases). Germline V gene sequence: CDR1 SQVTM, CDR2 ANQGSEA. The CDR3 contains 14 residues. The V end lost 4 bases, the J end lost 0 bases, and 11 bases lay between the germline ends. CDR3 in amino acids: CSVGRDPSTDTQYF. CDR3 coding DNA: TGCAGCGTTGGGCGGGACCCTAGCACAGATACGCAGTATTTT.

In this sample, this clonotype turned up a few times. V and J are TRBV20-1 and TRBJ1-2; D call uncertain. Trimming removed 2 bases from V and 2 bases from J, with 12 bases in between. Germline V CDR1 and CDR2: DFQATT, SNEGSKA (reference sequence). This CDR3 is 14 amino acids long. CDR3 region: CSARRTGVNYGYTF. For the CDR3, the DNA is TGCAGTGCTAGAAGGACGGGAGTAAACTATGGCTACACCTTC.

This clonotype was counted between two and nine times. The chain's CDR3 is CSAGSGSTDTQYF. The CDR3 region has the DNA TGCAGTGCCGGTAGCGGGAGCACAGATACGCAGTATTTT. The chain uses TRBV20-1 and TRBJ2-3; 7 nucleotides match TRBD2. The CDR3 extends over 13 amino acids. Germline V gene sequence: CDR1 DFQATT, CDR2 SNEGSKA (reference sequence). V lost 6 bases and J lost 0; bases outside the gene matches: 3.

This clonotype is a singleton in its sample. The chain recombines TRBV11-3 with TRBJ2-7; the match to TRBD2 covers 7 bases. CDR1 SGHNT and CDR2 YENEEA come from the germline V gene. V dropped 0 bases and J dropped 0; count of bases not matched to a gene: 5. The CDR3 is 16 amino acids. CDR3 residues: CASSLDHGGSSYEQYF. In DNA, the CDR3 is TGTGCCAGCAGCTTAGACCATGGCGGGAGCTCCTACGAGCAGTACTTC. Combining the CDR3 with reference TRBV11-3 and TRBJ2-7 gives the whole variable domain EAGVVQSPRYKIIEKKQPVAFWCNPISGHNTLYWYLQNLGQGPELLIRYENEEAVDDSQLPKDRFSAERLKGVDSTLKIQPAELGDSAVYLCASSLDHGGSSYEQYFGPGTRLTVT.

This clonotype was counted only a few times. The chain is built from TRBV21-1 and TRBJ2-7; the D call in the table, TRBD2, was not verified against the DNA. TRBV21-1 represents a pseudogene. The CDR3 has 14 residues. CDR3 region: CASSKASPLYEQYF. Written as DNA, the CDR3 is TGTGCCAGCAGCAAAGCGAGTCCCCTCTACGAGCAGTACTTC.

This clonotype appeared a few times. This sequence joins TRBV12-3 or TRBV12-4 and TRBJ2-5, with TRBD2 matching over 9 bases. The V segment lost 3 bases and the J segment 1 base; nucleotides outside the gene matches: 9. The CDR3 is 17 amino acids. As DNA, the CDR3 is TGTGCCAGCAGTTTTCTAGCGGGAAAAGATTTCCAAGAGACCCAGTACTTC. This sequence encodes CASSFLAGKDFQETQYF.

The chain carries TRBV7-6 and TRBJ1-4; D unclear. In germline, CDR1 is SGHVS, CDR2 FNYEAQ. The CDR3 has 14 residues. V lost 4 bases and J 4 bases, leaving 10 bases between the germline ends. The CDR3 reads CASSSTSLNEKLFF. As DNA, the CDR3 is TGTGCCAGCAGCTCTACGAGTCTTAATGAAAAACTGTTTTTT.

For the CDR3, the DNA is TGTGCCAGCAGCCCTCCTCCAGGTAGCGGGGGGGTATACAATGAGCAGTTCTTC. This gives the protein CASSPPPGSGGVYNEQFF. The J gene is TRBJ2-1, the V gene TRBV11-2, with 11 nucleotides matching TRBD2. This CDR3 region has 18 residues. Trimming at V came to 5 bases and at J to 4 bases, leaving 13 bases not matched to a gene. The germline V gene encodes CDR1 SGHAT and CDR2 FQNNGV.

There are a few counts of this clonotype. The DNA for the CDR3 is TGCAGCGTCGCCGGATACAGGGAAAGTAGGAACACTGAAGCTTTCTTT. Its translation is CSVAGYRESRNTEAFF. This chain joins TRBV29-1 and TRBJ1-1; a possible D gene is TRBD1 (6 bases). The CDR3 consists of 16 residues. Trimming removed 6 bases at V and 1 base at J, with 21 bases between. Germline V CDR1 and CDR2: SQVTM, ANQGSEA.

This clonotype was counted a few times. The V call is TRBV27, the J call TRBJ2-4; 7 bases match TRBD2. The CDR3 is 14 residues long. V was clipped by 8 bases and J by 2 bases; unmatched bases: 6. The V gene's germline CDR1 is MNHEY and CDR2 SMNVEV (reference sequence). In DNA, the CDR3 is TGTGCCAGCTTCAGCGGGGCGCCCAAAAACATTCAGTACTTC. Its translation is CASFSGAPKNIQYF.

The rearrangement links TRBV5-1 to TRBJ1-6; D unclear. V lost 4 bases to trimming and J lost 7 bases, with 15 bases between them. Germline V gene lookup returns CDR1 SGHRS and CDR2 YFSETQ. This CDR3 contains 15 residues. The CDR3 bases are TGCGCCAGCAGCCCCTTCGCAGTAGAAAATTCACCCCTCCACTTT. The encoded protein is CASSPFAVENSPLHF. Filled out from reference TRBV5-1 and TRBJ1-6, the complete variable domain reads KAGVTQTPRYLIKTRGQQVTLSCSPISGHRSVSWYQQTPGQGLQFLFEYFSETQRNKGNFPGRFSGRQFSNSRSEMNVSTLELGDSALYLCASSPFAVENSPLHFGNGTRLTVT.

The V call is TRBV3-1, the J call TRBJ2-7; no clear D gene. The V gene's germline CDR1 is LGHDT and CDR2 YNNKEL (reference sequence). The CDR3 length is 12 residues. Trimming took off 2 bases at V and 6 bases at J, with 8 bases between the two ends. The CDR3 sequence: CASSQTGTEQYF. DNA for the CDR3: TGTGCCAGCAGCCAAACTGGTACCGAGCAGTACTTC.

This chain links TRBV10-3 with TRBJ2-1; TRBD1 matches at 8 bases. This CDR3 spans 15 amino acids. With V trimmed by 4 bases and J by 3 bases, 5 bases remained unmatched. The germline V gene has CDR1 ENHRY and CDR2 SYGVKD. The chain's CDR3 is CAISANRGNYNEQFF. The CDR3 DNA sequence: TGTGCCATCAGTGCAAACAGGGGGAACTACAATGAGCAGTTCTTC.

The rearrangement links TRBV20-1 to TRBJ2-5; 11 positions agree with TRBD2. The V gene end was trimmed by 1 base and the J gene end by 0 bases; junction bases not matched to a gene: 1. Germline V CDR1 and CDR2: DFQATT, SNEGSKA (reference sequence). The CDR3 spans 15 residues. The DNA of the CDR3 is TGCAGTGCTAGAGGACTAGCGGGAAACCAAGAGACCCAGTACTTC. Its protein is CSARGLAGNQETQYF.

The chain joins TRBV7-9 to TRBJ2-2; no firm D call. CDR1 and CDR2 from the germline V gene are SEHNR and FQNEAQ (reference sequence). V was trimmed by 1 base and J by 4 bases, leaving 7 bases between them. This CDR3 has 14 amino acids. The CDR3 region has the DNA TGTGCCAGCAGCTTAGACAGTCCCACCGGGGAGCTGTTTTTT. It yields the protein CASSLDSPTGELFF.

This clonotype was seen a few times. The gene calls are TRBV24-1 and TRBJ2-1, with 8 bases aligning to TRBD2. The CDR3 contains 18 residues. With 10 bases clipped from V and 0 bases from J, the junction kept 16 bases outside the gene matches. The germline V gene encodes CDR1 KGHDR and CDR2 SFDVKD. CDR3 protein: CATTSWTSYLSSYNEQFF. The CDR3 DNA reads TGTGCCACGACCTCCTGGACTAGCTACCTAAGCTCCTACAATGAGCAGTTCTTC.

The gene calls are TRBV12-3 or TRBV12-4 and TRBJ1-1, with a possible D match to TRBD1 (6 bases). The CDR3 length is 14 residues. Trimming shortened V by 8 bases and J by 6 bases, and 19 bases separated the two germline ends. The DNA of the CDR3 is TGTGCCAGCCGACGGCATACTACAGGGCCTGAAGCTTTCTTT. Protein sequence: CASRRHTTGPEAFF.

This sequence joins TRBV20-1 and TRBJ2-3; TRBD1 agrees at 7 bases. Per the germline V gene, CDR1 is DFQATT and CDR2 is SNEGSKA (reference sequence). The CDR3 is 14 amino acids. J lost 1 base, V lost 6 bases, and 7 bases had no gene match. The CDR3 nucleotides are TGCAGTGCACAGACAGGGATGGGCACAGATACGCAGTATTTT. This sequence encodes CSAQTGMGTDTQYF.

The chain employs TRBV20-1 and TRBJ1-5, with unresolved D. V was shortened by 3 bases and J by 4 bases, with 7 bases between the two germline ends. The CDR3 extends over 12 amino acids. The germline V gene encodes CDR1 DFQATT and CDR2 SNEGSKA (reference sequence). The CDR3 DNA sequence: TGCAGTGCTAGCGTGGAAAATCAGCCCCAGCATTTT. Translated, it gives CSASVENQPQHF.

This clonotype was detected only a few times. The chain links TRBV12-3 or TRBV12-4 to TRBJ2-5; TRBD1 agrees at 9 bases. V lost 6 bases and J lost 4; bases outside the gene matches: 12. The CDR3 consists of 16 residues. The CDR3 DNA reads as TGTGCCAGCAGACGCCGGACAGGGGAGGCAGGAGAGACCCAGTACTTC. Amino acids: CASRRRTGEAGETQYF.

This clonotype was seen a few times. This chain connects TRBV4-1 to TRBJ2-3; tentative D call: TRBD2 (5 bases). Trimming pared 1 base from V and 10 bases from J, leaving 15 bases between. This CDR3 has 14 residues. Germline loops: CDR1 MGHRA, CDR2 YSYEKL. CDR3 loop: CASSQVGSGSAQYF. The CDR3 coding sequence is TGCGCCAGCAGCCAAGTTGGATCGGGGAGTGCGCAGTATTTT.

This clonotype was detected many times. The CDR3 is CASSLVQGGEQFF. In nucleotides, the CDR3 is TGTGCCAGCAGCTTAGTCCAGGGGGGTGAGCAGTTCTTC. J is TRBJ2-1 and V is TRBV7-2, with D maybe TRBD1 (7 bases). With 1 base removed from V and 9 bases from J, the gap between germline ends came to 10 bases. The germline gives CDR1 SGHTA, CDR2 FQGNSA. The CDR3 consists of 13 residues.